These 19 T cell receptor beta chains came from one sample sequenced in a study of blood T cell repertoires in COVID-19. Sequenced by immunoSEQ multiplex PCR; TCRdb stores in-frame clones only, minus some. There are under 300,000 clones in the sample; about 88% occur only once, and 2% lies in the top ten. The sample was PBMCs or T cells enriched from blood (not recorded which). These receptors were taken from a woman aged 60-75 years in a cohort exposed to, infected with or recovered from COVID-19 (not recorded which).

The CDR3 loop reads CASSFSLAGAQETQYF. In nucleotides, the CDR3 is TGTGCCAGCAGTTTTTCCCTAGCGGGAGCCCAAGAGACCCAGTACTTC. V gene TRBV28 combines with J gene TRBJ2-5, with 10 bases matching TRBD2. Germline lookup yields CDR1 MDHEN and CDR2 SYDVKM. Germline trimming cut 3 bases from V and 1 base from J; bases unmatched to any gene: 5. The CDR3 totals 16 residues.

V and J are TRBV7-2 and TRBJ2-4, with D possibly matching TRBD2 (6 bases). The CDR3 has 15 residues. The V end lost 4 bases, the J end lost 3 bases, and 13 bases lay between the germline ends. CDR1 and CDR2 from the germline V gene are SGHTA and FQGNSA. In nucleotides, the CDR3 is TGTGCCAGCAGCTCGAGGCGGGGAGTCAAAAACATTCAGTACTTC. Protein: CASSSRRGVKNIQYF.

CDR3 in DNA: TGCGCCAGCAGCTTAAGGGAGTCTGGGGCCAACGTCCTGACTTTC. Translation: CASSLRESGANVLTF. The V call is TRBV5-1, the J call TRBJ2-6; D perhaps matches TRBD2 (5 bases). The CDR3 runs 15 residues. The germline V gene encodes CDR1 SGHRS and CDR2 YFSETQ. The V and J ends lost 2 bases and 1 base respectively, with 7 bases between them.

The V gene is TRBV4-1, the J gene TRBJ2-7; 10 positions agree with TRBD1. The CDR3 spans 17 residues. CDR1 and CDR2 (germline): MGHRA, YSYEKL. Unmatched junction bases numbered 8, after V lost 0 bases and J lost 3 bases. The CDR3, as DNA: TGCGCCAGCAGCCAAGATAGAGGGACAGGGGCAGACTACGAGCAGTACTTC. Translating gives CASSQDRGTGADYEQYF.

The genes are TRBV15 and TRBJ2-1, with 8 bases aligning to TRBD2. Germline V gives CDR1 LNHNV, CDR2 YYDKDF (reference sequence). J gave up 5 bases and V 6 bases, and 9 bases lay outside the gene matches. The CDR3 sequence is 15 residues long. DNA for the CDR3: TGTGCCACCAGACAAGCGGGAGAAGGGGACAATGAGCAGTTCTTC. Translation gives CATRQAGEGDNEQFF.

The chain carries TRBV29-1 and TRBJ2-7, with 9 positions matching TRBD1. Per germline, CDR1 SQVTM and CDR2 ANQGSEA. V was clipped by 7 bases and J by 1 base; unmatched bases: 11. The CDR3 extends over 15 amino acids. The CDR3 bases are TGCAGCGCTAGACAGGGGGTCGGGTTTTCCTACGAGCAGTACTTC. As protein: CSARQGVGFSYEQYF.

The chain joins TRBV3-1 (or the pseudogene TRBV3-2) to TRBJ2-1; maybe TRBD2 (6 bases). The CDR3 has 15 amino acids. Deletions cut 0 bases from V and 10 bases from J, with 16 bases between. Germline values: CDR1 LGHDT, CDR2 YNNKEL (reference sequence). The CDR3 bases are TGTGCCAGCAGCCAAGATTTGGGGGAGGCAAGGGAGCAGTTCTTC. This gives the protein CASSQDLGEAREQFF.

This CDR3 reads CASTTGGGNEKLFF. The CDR3 coding sequence is TGTGCCAGCACCACAGGCGGGGGTAATGAAAAACTGTTTTTT. The chain recombines TRBV28 with TRBJ1-4; TRBD1 is a possible D gene (5 bases). CDR1 is MDHEN and CDR2 is SYDVKM in the germline V gene. Trimming cost V 7 bases and J 4 bases, with 13 bases left between them. The CDR3 is 14 amino acids.

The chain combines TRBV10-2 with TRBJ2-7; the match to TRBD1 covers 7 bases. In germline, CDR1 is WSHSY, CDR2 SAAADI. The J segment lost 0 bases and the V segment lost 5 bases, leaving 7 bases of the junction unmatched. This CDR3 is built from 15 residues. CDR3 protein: CASSSPGTVSYEQYF. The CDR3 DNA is TGCGCCAGCAGTAGCCCCGGGACAGTCTCCTACGAGCAGTACTTC.

CDR3 in DNA: TGTGCCAGCAGCTTGGACAGGGACGAGACCCAGTACTTC. Translated: CASSLDRDETQYF. The rearrangement joins TRBV5-6 to TRBJ2-5, with a tentative D call TRBD1 (6 bases). The germline V gene encodes CDR1 SGHDT and CDR2 YYEEEE. Trimming removed 0 bases from V and 5 bases from J, with 8 bases in between. CDR3 length equals 13 residues.

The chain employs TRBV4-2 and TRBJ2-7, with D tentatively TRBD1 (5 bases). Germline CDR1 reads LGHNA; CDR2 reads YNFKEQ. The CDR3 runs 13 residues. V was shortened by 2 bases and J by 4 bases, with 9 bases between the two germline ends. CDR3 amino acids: CASSQNDRYEQYF. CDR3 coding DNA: TGTGCCAGCAGCCAAAACGACAGATACGAGCAGTACTTC.

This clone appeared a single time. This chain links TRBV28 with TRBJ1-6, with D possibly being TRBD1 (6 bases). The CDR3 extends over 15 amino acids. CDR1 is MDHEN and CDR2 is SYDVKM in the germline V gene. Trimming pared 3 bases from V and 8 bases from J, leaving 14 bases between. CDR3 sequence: CASSFGGRIDSPLHF. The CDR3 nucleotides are TGTGCCAGCAGTTTCGGGGGGCGGATTGATTCACCCCTCCACTTT.

The CDR3 spells CASRGGTGNQPQHF. The DNA for the CDR3 is TGTGCCAGCAGGGGCGGGACAGGCAATCAGCCCCAGCATTTT. The chain uses TRBV6-6 and TRBJ1-5, with 7 bases that match TRBD1. Germline V CDR1 and CDR2: MNHNY, SVGAGI (reference sequence). V lost 6 bases and J lost 2; bases outside the gene matches: 4. The CDR3 has 14 amino acids.

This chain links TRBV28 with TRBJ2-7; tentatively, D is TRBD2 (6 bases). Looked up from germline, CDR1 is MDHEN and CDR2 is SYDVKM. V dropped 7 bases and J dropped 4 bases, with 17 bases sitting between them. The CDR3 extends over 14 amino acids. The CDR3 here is CASKGGASLYEQYF. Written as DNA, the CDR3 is TGTGCCAGCAAGGGCGGGGCTAGTTTGTACGAGCAGTACTTC.

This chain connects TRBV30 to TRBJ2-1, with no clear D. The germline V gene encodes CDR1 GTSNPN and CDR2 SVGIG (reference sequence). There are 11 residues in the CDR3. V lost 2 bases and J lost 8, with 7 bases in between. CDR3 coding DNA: TGTGCCTGGAGTCTGAGCGATGAGCAGTTCTTC. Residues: CAWSLSDEQFF.

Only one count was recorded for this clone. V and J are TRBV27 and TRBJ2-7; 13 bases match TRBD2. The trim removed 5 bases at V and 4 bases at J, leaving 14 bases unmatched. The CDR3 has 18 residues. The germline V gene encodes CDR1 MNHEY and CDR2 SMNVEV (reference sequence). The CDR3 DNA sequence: TGTGCCAGCAGTCCCGGGACTAGCGGGATCGGGAAAAAATACGAGCAGTACTTC. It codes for CASSPGTSGIGKKYEQYF.

CDR3 in amino acids: CASSQDIEQYF. The CDR3 DNA follows: TGCGCCAGCAGCCAAGACATCGAGCAGTACTTC. The chain carries TRBV4-1 and TRBJ2-7; D call uncertain. V gave up 0 bases and J gave up 6 bases, with 3 bases separating them. CDR1 is MGHRA, CDR2 YSYEKL, per germline. The CDR3 covers 11 residues.

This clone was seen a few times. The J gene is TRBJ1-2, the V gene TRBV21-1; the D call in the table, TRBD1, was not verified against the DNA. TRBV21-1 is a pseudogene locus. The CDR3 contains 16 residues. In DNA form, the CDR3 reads TGTGCCAGCAGCAGGGGGACAGGCCGCGATTTCGGTGGCTACACCTTC. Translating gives CASSRGTGRDFGGYTF.

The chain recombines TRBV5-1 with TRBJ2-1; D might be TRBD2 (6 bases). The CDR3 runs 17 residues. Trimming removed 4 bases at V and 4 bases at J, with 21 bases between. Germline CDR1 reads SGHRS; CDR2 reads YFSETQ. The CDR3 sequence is CASSPPLRGGSYNEQFF. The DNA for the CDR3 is TGCGCCAGCAGCCCCCCCCTTCGGGGAGGCTCATACAATGAGCAGTTCTTC.